A single sample gave rise to the 24 T cell receptor beta chains below, sequenced in a study of response to subunit inactivated influenza vaccine (dated by TCRdb to 2016 to 2019). Library generation was performed with RT-PCR. Sequencing was performed on an Illumina HiSeq 2500. The raw public data were reprocessed by TCRdb itself: fastp quality trimming at Q25, MiXCR clonotype calling, in-frame beta chains only. Entries are consolidated by CDR3 protein sequence, retaining the most common genes and DNA. The sample records 650,000 or so distinct CDR3 sequences, 12% to 15% of which are singletons. The ten largest clones capture roughly 7.2% of the sample. Specimen: PBMCs from blood, collected 14 days before vaccination. These receptors were collected from a middle-aged man who received an inactivated influenza vaccine. Donor details come from another sample of the same person, matched by shared clones.

This clonotype occurred many times. The chain carries TRBV28 and TRBJ1-5; 11 positions agree with TRBD1. Germline lookup yields CDR1 MDHEN and CDR2 SYDVKM. V gave up 3 bases and J gave up 0 bases; unmatched junction bases: 4. The CDR3 is made up of 17 amino acids. The CDR3 DNA reads as TGTGCCAGCAGTTTGGGACAGGGGGGCTATAGCAATCAGCCCCAGCATTTT. It yields the protein CASSLGQGGYSNQPQHF.

This clonotype has a count of ten or more. This chain joins TRBV29-1 and TRBJ2-7; tentative D call: TRBD2 (6 bases). This CDR3 spans 12 amino acids. Germline assignment: CDR1 SQVTM and CDR2 ANQGSEA. Between the trimmed V and J ends, which lost 5 bases and 3 bases, there was a span of 11 bases. The CDR3 reads CSVRGVLYEQYF. The CDR3 DNA is TGCAGCGTTCGCGGGGTTCTCTACGAGCAGTACTTC.

The table lists this clonotype with many counts. V and J are TRBV18 and TRBJ2-2; D perhaps matches TRBD1 (5 bases). Germline-derived CDR1 and CDR2 are KGHSH and LQKENI. The V gene lost 2 bases and the J gene lost 6 bases, with 13 bases spanning the gap. The CDR3 totals 15 residues. The CDR3: CASSPDRTPSGELFF. For the CDR3, the DNA is TGTGCCAGCTCACCAGATCGGACACCCTCCGGGGAGCTGTTTTTT.

This clonotype was detected ten times or more. The chain recombines TRBV11-2 with TRBJ2-2; no clear D. CDR1 is SGHAT, CDR2 FQNNGV, per germline. CDR3 length: 15 residues. Between the trimmed V and J ends, which lost 5 bases and 1 base, there was a span of 11 bases. CDR3 in DNA: TGTGCCAGCAGCCCCCGTTTACAGAACACCGGGGAGCTGTTTTTT. Protein sequence: CASSPRLQNTGELFF.

The chain's CDR3 is CASSYEPGGELFF. The DNA of the CDR3 is TGCGCCAGCAGTTATGAACCCGGCGGGGAGCTGTTTTTT. The chain joins TRBV5-1 to TRBJ2-2; no clear D gene. The CDR3 is 13 amino acids. Germline CDR1 and CDR2: SGHRS and YFSETQ. V dropped 5 bases and J dropped 7 bases, with 12 bases sitting between them.

This clonotype was counted only a few times. The chain joins TRBV3-1 to TRBJ2-7, with D uncertain. The V gene lost 2 bases and the J gene lost 5 bases, with 4 bases spanning the gap. Germline V gene data show CDR1 as LGHDT and CDR2 as YNNKEL (reference sequence). The CDR3 runs 11 residues. The CDR3 nucleotides are TGTGCCAGCAGCCAAACGGACGAGCAGTACTTC. Protein: CASSQTDEQYF.

The chain recombines TRBV20-1 with TRBJ2-4; D possibly corresponds to TRBD1 (5 bases). This CDR3 contains 15 residues. Trimming removed 3 bases from V and 1 base from J, with 13 bases in between. Germline V gene data show CDR1 as DFQATT and CDR2 as SNEGSKA (reference sequence). CDR3: CSASPFRAAKNIQYF. CDR3 nucleotide sequence: TGCAGTGCTAGTCCTTTCAGGGCTGCCAAAAACATTCAGTACTTC.

The chain recombines TRBV3-1 with TRBJ2-7; D might be TRBD1 (6 bases). There are 16 residues in the CDR3. The germline CDR1 and CDR2 sequences are LGHDT and YNNKEL (reference sequence). V was shortened by 4 bases and J by 6 bases, with 22 bases between the two germline ends. The chain's CDR3 is CASSRMARTAIGEQYF. The CDR3 DNA reads as TGTGCCAGCAGCCGCATGGCCCGGACAGCAATCGGCGAGCAGTACTTC.

This clonotype was detected only a few times. The J gene is TRBJ1-2, the V gene TRBV7-2, with D possibly being TRBD1 (5 bases). The length of the CDR3 is 15 residues. Trimming stripped 3 bases from V and 2 bases from J, with 13 bases between. From germline, CDR1 is SGHTA and CDR2 FQGNSA. The CDR3 sequence: CASSFQRGTNYGYTF. Written as DNA, the CDR3 is TGTGCCAGCAGCTTTCAGAGAGGGACCAACTATGGCTACACCTTC.

As for this clonotype: The junction departs from the called germline gene at one end, perhaps through a read error. The CDR3: CVSSQVPGQIANCGYTF. The DNA of the CDR3 is TGTGTCAGCAGCCAGGTTCCGGGACAGATTGCCAACTGTGGCTACACCTTC. The chain combines TRBV7-2 with TRBJ1-2, with 7 bases identical to TRBD1. Germline-derived CDR1 and CDR2 are SGHTA and FQGNSA. The CDR3 has 17 amino acids.

This clonotype was counted only a few times. The chain employs TRBV20-1 and TRBJ2-3; 12 positions match TRBD2. CDR3 length: 15 residues. CDR1 DFQATT and CDR2 SNEGSKA come from the germline V gene (reference sequence). With V trimmed by 1 base and J by 4 bases, 3 bases remained unmatched. CDR3 residues: CSARASGGAADTQYF. In DNA, the CDR3 is TGCAGTGCTAGAGCTAGCGGGGGGGCAGCAGATACGCAGTATTTT.

V is TRBV29-1 and J is TRBJ2-7; D remains ambiguous. The V end lost 5 bases, the J end lost 6 bases, and 11 bases lay between the germline ends. CDR1 and CDR2 from the germline V gene are SQVTM and ANQGSEA. The CDR3 loop spans 11 amino acids. The CDR3 here is CSVWVLGEQYF. The CDR3 DNA follows: TGCAGCGTTTGGGTGCTCGGCGAGCAGTACTTC.

This clonotype was seen at least ten times. The chain is built from TRBV6-5 and TRBJ1-6; 9 bases map to TRBD1. Germline V gene lookup returns CDR1 MNHEY and CDR2 SVGAGI. CDR3 length: 15 residues. J gave up 7 bases and V 2 bases, and 3 bases lay outside the gene matches. CDR3 sequence: CASSYGTGINSPLHF. For the CDR3, the DNA is TGTGCCAGCAGTTACGGGACAGGGATAAATTCACCCCTCCACTTT.

This chain connects TRBV15 to TRBJ2-5; possibly TRBD2 for D (5 bases). Germline CDR1 LNHNV, CDR2 YYDKDF (reference sequence). The length of the CDR3 is 15 residues. V lost 0 bases and J 4 bases, leaving 12 bases between the germline ends. CDR3 DNA: TGTGCCACCAGCAGAGATCTGCTAGCCAGAGAGACCCAGTACTTC. This encodes CATSRDLLARETQYF.

The chain links TRBV20-1 to TRBJ2-5, with TRBD1 as a possible D gene (6 bases). Germline loops: CDR1 DFQATT, CDR2 SNEGSKA (reference sequence). V lost 6 bases, J lost 5 bases, and 16 bases lay in between. The CDR3 is made up of 13 amino acids. The CDR3 DNA reads as TGCAGTGCAAGCAGAAACAGGGTGGAGACCCAGTACTTC. The encoded protein is CSASRNRVETQYF.

This clonotype has just a few counts. J is TRBJ2-7 and V is TRBV12-3 or TRBV12-4, with TRBD1 matching 7 bases. The CDR3 is 13 residues long. V lost 5 bases to trimming and J lost 7 bases; unmatched junction nucleotides: 8. The CDR3 loop is CASSLDRVEEQYF. The CDR3, as DNA: TGTGCCAGCAGTCTAGACAGGGTAGAAGAGCAGTACTTC.

This clonotype came up a few times. This chain links TRBV7-2 with TRBJ2-2, with D uncertain. CDR1 and CDR2 (germline): SGHTA, FQGNSA. This CDR3 is 14 amino acids long. Deletions cut 5 bases from V and 5 bases from J, with 12 bases between. The CDR3 loop is CASSSLGGTGELFF. The CDR3 DNA reads as TGTGCCAGCAGCAGCCTTGGTGGGACCGGGGAGCTGTTTTTT.

This clonotype was observed at least ten times. The CDR3 spells CASSLALNYGYTF. The CDR3, as DNA: TGTGCCAGCAGTTTAGCCCTTAACTATGGCTACACCTTC. This chain connects TRBV27 to TRBJ1-2; D is unclear. Trimming pared 2 bases from V and 1 base from J, leaving 5 bases between. Germline V gene lookup returns CDR1 MNHEY and CDR2 SMNVEV (reference sequence). The CDR3 extends over 13 amino acids.

The genes are TRBV20-1 and TRBJ1-4; D is perhaps TRBD1 (6 bases). The germline V gene has CDR1 DFQATT and CDR2 SNEGSKA (reference sequence). Deletions cut 1 base from V and 5 bases from J, with 14 bases between. The CDR3 has 15 residues. The CDR3 loop is CSARVYRAGNEKLFF. The CDR3 coding sequence is TGCAGTGCTAGAGTTTACAGGGCTGGGAATGAAAAACTGTTTTTT.

The rearrangement links TRBV9 to TRBJ1-1; 7 positions match TRBD1. Trimming removed 3 bases from V and 4 bases from J; junction bases left unmatched: 6. CDR3 size: 14 residues. Per germline, CDR1 SGDLS and CDR2 YYNGEE. CDR3: CASSDGTEATEAFF. The CDR3 bases are TGTGCCAGCAGCGATGGGACAGAAGCCACTGAAGCTTTCTTT.

This clonotype was counted only a few times. This chain joins TRBV12-3 or TRBV12-4 and TRBJ1-5, with 11 bases that match TRBD1. V was pared by 10 bases and J by 4 bases, with 6 bases of the junction left unmatched. The CDR3 extends over 14 amino acids. The CDR3 bases are TGTGCCACCCGGGGGACAGGGGGTAATCAGCCCCAGCATTTT. It codes for CATRGTGGNQPQHF.

This clonotype was seen many times. The chain recombines TRBV29-1 with TRBJ2-3; 8 nucleotides match TRBD2. The J segment lost 4 bases and the V segment lost 5 bases, leaving 8 bases of the junction unmatched. This CDR3 is 14 amino acids long. The germline V gene has CDR1 SQVTM and CDR2 ANQGSEA. CDR3 DNA sequence: TGCAGCGTTCGGACTAGCAAGAGTGCAGATACGCAGTATTTT. Translated, it gives CSVRTSKSADTQYF.

This clonotype was recorded at least ten times. The chain couples TRBV12-3 or TRBV12-4 to TRBJ2-1, with D maybe TRBD1 (5 bases). The CDR3 is made up of 10 amino acids. The V end was cut by 8 bases, the J end by 12 bases, with 11 bases between. The CDR3 coding sequence is TGTGCCAGCGGGGCTCCTGGGCAGTTCTTC. Amino acid sequence: CASGAPGQFF.

A few counts support this clonotype. The chain has TRBV20-1 and TRBJ2-2; the match to TRBD2 covers 15 bases. V was pared by 0 bases and J by 13 bases, with 12 bases of the junction left unmatched. The CDR3 length is 17 residues. Germline CDR1 DFQATT, CDR2 SNEGSKA (reference sequence). The CDR3 protein is CSARDRGTSGGPGVLFF. DNA for the CDR3: TGCAGTGCTAGAGATAGGGGGACTAGCGGGGGGCCGGGTGTGCTGTTTTTT.